This is a list of T cell receptor beta chains from one sample in a study of a mutant IDH1 vaccine in newly diagnosed glioma. This table comes from immunoSEQ multiplex PCR, and its TCRdb copy is limited to in-frame clones, with some not included. The sample holds approximately 70,000 clones; about 86% are singletons and the top ten take over 2.5%. Sequenced here: PBMCs, sampled from a glioma patient treated with radiotherapy, temozolomide or both. These receptors came from a man aged 30-40 years with glioma. Both conserved end residues are part of each CDR3. A D gene is named only where the DNA matches it firmly. Not all rows give a size; the values are once, few, many and, for expanded clones, a class.

NA	TRBV7-9	TRBJ2-3	NA	TGTGCCAGCAGCTTAAGGGGCGGCTTCACAGATACGCAGTATTTT	CASSLRGGFTDTQYF
NA	TRBV7-8	TRBJ2-7	NA	TGTGCCAGCAGCCCGCCCCTTAGCGGATATACCTACGAGCAGTACTTC	CASSPPLSGYTYEQYF
NA	TRBV19	TRBJ1-1	NA	TGTGCCAGTAGTATTCCCCGCAGGTCTTCTGAAGCTTTCTTT	CASSIPRRSSEAFF
NA	TRBV27	TRBJ1-2	NA	TGTGCCAGCAGTTTTTCGAGGAATCGGTTGGGGTCGAACTATGGCTACACCTTC	CASSFSRNRLGSNYGYTF
NA	TRBV5-8	TRBJ1-5	TRBD1	TGTGCCAGCAGCCCCGGGACAGGGGCTTATAGCAATCAGCCCCAGCATTTT	CASSPGTGAYSNQPQHF
NA	TRBV19	TRBJ2-3	TRBD2	TGTGCCAGTAGTTCCAGACTAGCGGGGGGGCCCCGGAGGAGCACAGATACGCAGTATTTT	CASSSRLAGGPRRSTDTQYF
NA	TRBV19	TRBJ2-7	NA	TGTGCCAGTAGTATATTCAGGGGTGCCTACGAGCAGTACTTC	CASSIFRGAYEQYF
NA	TRBV18	TRBJ2-5	TRBD2	TGTGCCAGCTCACCTCTACAGCGGGATAACCAAGAGACCCAGTACTTC	CASSPLQRDNQETQYF
NA	TRBV2	TRBJ1-6	TRBD1	TGTGCCAGCAGTGCAACAGGGGTTAATTCACCCCTCCACTTT	CASSATGVNSPLHF
NA	TRBV5-1	TRBJ2-1	NA	TGCGCCAGCACCTTTGGCGGGGCGGACAATGAGCAGTTCTTC	CASTFGGADNEQFF
NA	TRBV6-6	TRBJ1-2	NA	TGTGCCAGCAGTTTTTCGCCCTCTTACTATGGCTACACCTTC	CASSFSPSYYGYTF
NA	TRBV13	TRBJ2-7	NA	TGTGCCAGCAGCTCGACAGGCTACGAGCAGTACTTC	CASSSTGYEQYF
NA	TRBV27	TRBJ1-6	TRBD1	TGTGCCAGCAGTGGAGAAAAAGACAGGGATTCTCTTTATAATTCACCCCTCCACTTT	CASSGEKDRDSLYNSPLHF
NA	TRBV11-2	TRBJ1-1	TRBD1	TGTGCCAGCAGTCGAGACAGGGCGAACACTGAAGCTTTCTTT	CASSRDRANTEAFF
NA	TRBV19	TRBJ1-5	NA	TGTGCCAGTAGACCAGACGGACTTAGCAATCAGCCCCAGCATTTT	CASRPDGLSNQPQHF
NA	TRBV13	TRBJ2-7	TRBD1	TGTGCCAGCAGCGGACGGGACAGGGGTTTCTACGAGCAGTACTTC	CASSGRDRGFYEQYF
NA	TRBV2	TRBJ2-2	NA	TGTGCCAGCAGTGAGGCTAGTTCCACCGGGGAGCTGTTTTTT	CASSEASSTGELFF
NA	TRBV6-1	TRBJ1-2	TRBD1	TGTGCCAGCAGTGGCGACAGGGTCTATGGCTACACCTTC	CASSGDRVYGYTF
once	TRBV5-6	TRBJ1-1	NA	TGTGCCAGCAGCTTCGTCGAAGCGAACACTGAAGCTTTCTTT	CASSFVEANTEAFF
few	TRBV5-1	TRBJ1-5	NA	TGCGCCAGCAGCTTGGAAGGGGTGGGCAATCAGCCCCAGCATTTT	CASSLEGVGNQPQHF
once	TRBV27	TRBJ1-2	NA	TGTGCCAGCAATACTTATCAGGGCGCCGGTGGCTACACCTTC	CASNTYQGAGGYTF
NA	TRBV11-2	TRBJ1-2	NA	TGTGCCAGCAGCTTAGATCTTAGGGGCTTACCATATGGCTACACCTTC	CASSLDLRGLPYGYTF
NA	TRBV2	TRBJ1-5	TRBD1	TGTGCCAGCAGCCCTGGGACAGGGAGGATTCAGCCCCAGCATTTT	CASSPGTGRIQPQHF
NA	TRBV23-1	TRBJ1-5	NA	TGCGCCAGCAGGACGGTCTCCACCTCCCAGTATAGCAATCAGCCCCAGCATTTT	CASRTVSTSQYSNQPQHF
NA	TRBV7-9	TRBJ2-6	NA	TGTGCCAGCAGCTTCGACGGTCCGTGGGGGGCCAACGTCCTGACTTTC	CASSFDGPWGANVLTF
once	TRBV11-3	TRBJ2-7	NA	TGTGCCAGCAGCCCAAGACCACTCCCAATCTACGAGCAGTACTTC	CASSPRPLPIYEQYF
NA	TRBV9	TRBJ2-5	TRBD1	TGTGCCAGCAGCCGACGACAGGGGATCGAGACCCAGTACTTC	CASSRRQGIETQYF
few	TRBV10-3	TRBJ1-5	NA	TGTGCCATCAGTGCGCAGGCTGATCAGCCCCAGCATTTT	CAISAQADQPQHF
NA	TRBV9	TRBJ1-6	NA	TGTGCCAGCAGCCCAAGACAGGTTGACCTGTCACCCCTCCACTTT	CASSPRQVDLSPLHF
NA	TRBV6-5	TRBJ1-6	TRBD1	TGTGCCAGCAGTTACGGGGGACAGGGTAATTCACCCCTCCACTTT	CASSYGGQGNSPLHF
NA	TRBV29-1	TRBJ1-3	NA	TGCAGCGTCGGAACGGGAGGTGGAAACACCATATATTTT	CSVGTGGGNTIYF
NA	TRBV6-6	TRBJ2-3	NA	TGTGCCAGCAGGGGCCGACTCTCCGGAGATACGCAGTATTTT	CASRGRLSGDTQYF
NA	TRBV11-1	TRBJ2-7	NA	TGTGCCAGCAGCTTAGCTCCCAGGATTAACGAGCAGTACTTC	CASSLAPRINEQYF
NA	TRBV10-1	TRBJ2-2	NA	TGCGCCAGCAGTGACCCCCTACAGATCGCGAACACCGGGGAGCTGTTTTTT	CASSDPLQIANTGELFF
few	TRBV4-2	TRBJ1-4	NA	TGTGCCAGCAGCCAAGATTTGAACAGGCCTAATGAAAAACTGTTTTTT	CASSQDLNRPNEKLFF
NA	TRBV29-1	TRBJ1-1	NA	TGCAGCGTTGCAGTCAGTATGAACACTGAAGCTTTCTTT	CSVAVSMNTEAFF
NA	TRBV7-2	TRBJ1-2	NA	TGTGCCAGCAGCTTAGACAATAACTATGGCTACACCTTC	CASSLDNNYGYTF
NA	TRBV5-6	TRBJ1-6	TRBD1	TGTGCCAGCAGCCCTTTTCCCCGACAGGGTAATTCACCCCTCCACTTT	CASSPFPRQGNSPLHF
NA	TRBV9	TRBJ1-5	NA	TGTGCCAGCAGCGTCCAGGGGAGCAATCAGCCCCAGCATTTT	CASSVQGSNQPQHF